Each of the 24 T cell receptor beta chains below was sequenced from the same sample in a study of identical twins. TCRdb re-called the 5' RACE reads with MiXCR, one entry per CDR3 protein. Of around 1.7 million distinct CDR3 sequences in the sample, under 35% were seen once. The specimen sequenced was cord blood. The receptors come from a newborn girl in good health.

This clonotype occurred a few times. This chain links TRBV7-9 with TRBJ2-4; a weak D match, TRBD1 (5 bases). The germline V and J ends were trimmed by 3 bases and 2 bases, with 17 bases remaining between them. This CDR3 region has 17 residues. Germline lookup yields CDR1 SEHNR and CDR2 FQNEAQ (reference sequence). CDR3 sequence: CASSFPTSDRSKNIQYF. The DNA of the CDR3 is TGTGCCAGCAGCTTCCCCACCTCTGACAGATCCAAAAACATTCAGTACTTC.

The J gene is TRBJ2-1, the V gene TRBV4-1, with TRBD2 matching 11 bases. The length of the CDR3 is 18 residues. The V segment lost 2 bases and the J segment 7 bases; nucleotides outside the gene matches: 13. Germline V gene data show CDR1 as MGHRA and CDR2 as YSYEKL. Here the CDR3 DNA reads TGCGCCAGCAGCCAACTACCACCAATAGCGGGGGGGAGGAATGAGCAGTTCTTC. Translation gives CASSQLPPIAGGRNEQFF.

This clonotype showed up just a few times. The chain links TRBV5-1 to TRBJ1-2; maybe TRBD1 (5 bases). The germline gives CDR1 SGHRS, CDR2 YFSETQ. The V end was cut by 0 bases, the J end by 6 bases, with 12 bases between. The CDR3 consists of 14 residues. DNA of the CDR3: TGCGCCAGCAGCTTGGGGGCCAGGGAGAATGGCTACACCTTC. Amino acid sequence: CASSLGARENGYTF.

This clonotype was found a few times. The rearrangement uses TRBV28 and TRBJ2-6, with a possible D match to TRBD2 (6 bases). CDR3 size: 16 residues. From germline, CDR1 is MDHEN and CDR2 SYDVKM. V shed 2 bases and J shed 3 bases, with 11 bases lying between them. The CDR3 nucleotides read TGTGCCAGCAGTTTACCCGGGGGAGGTGGGGCCAACGTCCTGACTTTC. Protein product: CASSLPGGGGANVLTF.

This chain links TRBV2 with TRBJ1-2, with no clear D. The CDR3 loop spans 11 amino acids. The germline V gene encodes CDR1 SNHLY and CDR2 FYNNEI. Deletions cut 3 bases from V and 7 bases from J, with 6 bases between. The DNA of the CDR3 is TGTGCCAGCAGTGATTCATCTGGCTACACCTTC. Residues: CASSDSSGYTF. The full variable domain, its missing parts supplied by reference TRBV2 and TRBJ1-2, is EPEVTQTPSHQVTQMGQEVILRCVPISNHLYFYWYRQILGQKVEFLVSFYNNEISEKSEIFDDQFSVERPDGSNFTLKIRSTKLEDSAMYFCASSDSSGYTFGSGTRLTVV.

Note on this clonotype: A much larger clone differs from this one at a single base, so this may be a read error. This chain joins TRBV10-3 and TRBJ1-5; tentatively, D is TRBD1 (5 bases). Germline values: CDR1 ENHRY, CDR2 SYGVKD. The CDR3 extends over 14 amino acids. V was clipped by 3 bases and J by 9 bases, with 15 bases between them. In DNA, the CDR3 is TGTGCCATCAGTGACGGGACTATTTTTCGGCCCCAGCATTTT. Amino acid sequence: CAISDGTIFRPQHF.

This clonotype was seen at least ten times. The chain is built from TRBV7-2 and TRBJ2-3, with TRBD2 matching 7 bases. The CDR3 covers 17 residues. The germline gives CDR1 SGHTA, CDR2 FQGNSA. The trim removed 1 base at V and 2 bases at J, leaving 9 bases unmatched. CDR3 in amino acids: CASSLVRLAPFTDTQYF. As DNA, the CDR3 is TGTGCCAGCAGCTTAGTGAGACTAGCACCCTTCACAGATACGCAGTATTTT.

The chain combines TRBV9 with TRBJ2-3; no clear D. V gave up 4 bases and J gave up 2 bases, with 20 bases separating them. This CDR3 is built from 17 residues. CDR1 is SGDLS, CDR2 YYNGEE, per germline. The CDR3 DNA sequence: TGTGCCAGCAGCTCCCTCGACGGCCCTAGGGTCACAGATACGCAGTATTTT. It is translated as CASSSLDGPRVTDTQYF.

The rearrangement uses TRBV6-2 or TRBV6-3 and TRBJ2-5; no firm D call. With the DNA end fitting TRBJ2-1 better, the J assignment may be wrong. The germline gives CDR1 MNHEY, CDR2 SVGEGT. The CDR3 sequence is 18 residues long. CDR3 region: CASSYYWVLGLTQETQFF. The CDR3 DNA reads as TGTGCCAGCAGTTACTATTGGGTTTTAGGGTTGACCCAAGAGACCCAGTTCTTC.

This clonotype has just a few counts. The chain has TRBV24-1 and TRBJ1-2; 7 nucleotides agree with TRBD1. Germline V gives CDR1 KGHDR, CDR2 SFDVKD. The CDR3 covers 15 residues. The CDR3 spells CAPTKGQTSNYGYTF. CDR3 DNA: TGTGCTCCCACCAAGGGACAGACCTCTAACTATGGCTACACCTTC.

The CDR3 nucleotides are TGTGCCAGCAGCCACTTCGAGACAGGAGAGGCTCCCCTCCACTTT. This codes for CASSHFETGEAPLHF. V and J are TRBV4-2 and TRBJ1-6, with a tentative D call TRBD1 (6 bases). From germline, CDR1 is LGHNA and CDR2 YNFKEQ. Trimming shortened V by 3 bases and J by 13 bases, and 19 bases separated the two germline ends. The length of the CDR3 is 15 residues.

This clonotype was counted a single time. One end of the junction varies from germline; a read error may be responsible. The genes are TRBV20-1 and TRBJ2-3; 12 nucleotides align to TRBD2. This CDR3 comprises 18 residues. Germline V gene sequence: CDR1 DFQATT, CDR2 SNEGSKA (reference sequence). Written as DNA, the CDR3 is TGCAGTGCTAGAGACCATGCCCAGCTAGCGGGGGGGCGAGATACGCGGTATTTT. Protein product: CSARDHAQLAGGRDTRYF.

A few counts support this clonotype. The chain uses TRBV25-1 and TRBJ1-6, with unresolved D. The V gene lost 5 bases and the J gene lost 7 bases, with 9 bases spanning the gap. The CDR3 is 13 amino acids. The germline CDR1 and CDR2 sequences are MGHDK and SYGVNS. CDR3 sequence (DNA): TGTGCCAGCAGTCGCGGACGGAATTCACCCCTCCACTTT. Its protein product is CASSRGRNSPLHF.

This clonotype was observed a handful of times. The chain has TRBV2 and TRBJ2-7; 9 nucleotides align to TRBD2. With 8 bases clipped from V and 5 bases from J, the junction kept 4 bases outside the gene matches. Looked up from germline, CDR1 is SNHLY and CDR2 is FYNNEI. CDR3 length equals 12 residues. The chain's CDR3 is CASFKREDEQYF. In DNA, the CDR3 is TGTGCCAGCTTTAAGCGGGAGGACGAGCAGTACTTC. The whole variable domain, remainder taken from reference TRBV2 and TRBJ2-7, is EPEVTQTPSHQVTQMGQEVILRCVPISNHLYFYWYRQILGQKVEFLVSFYNNEISEKSEIFDDQFSVERPDGSNFTLKIRSTKLEDSAMYFCASFKREDEQYFGPGTRLTVT.

This clonotype was observed a few times. V is TRBV20-1 and J is TRBJ1-1, with unresolved D. The germline V gene encodes CDR1 DFQATT and CDR2 SNEGSKA (reference sequence). This CDR3 has 14 residues. V dropped 4 bases and J dropped 5 bases, with 17 bases sitting between them. In DNA, the CDR3 is TGCAGTGCTACCAGTCTTGTGCAGTATACTGAAGCTTTCTTT. This translates into CSATSLVQYTEAFF.

This clonotype was counted ten times or more. CDR3 DNA: TGCAGCGTTGGAGGGAGGACTAGCGGGAGCTCGAGGAATACGCAGTATTTT. As protein: CSVGGRTSGSSRNTQYF. V and J are TRBV29-1 and TRBJ2-3; TRBD2 aligns across 13 bases. The CDR3 is 17 residues long. The germline gives CDR1 SQVTM, CDR2 ANQGSEA. Trimming at V came to 4 bases and at J to 7 bases, leaving 14 bases not matched to a gene.

The V and J genes are TRBV12-5 and TRBJ2-3, with D possibly being TRBD1 (5 bases). V lost 1 base to trimming and J lost 0 bases, with 8 bases between them. The CDR3 has 15 residues. Germline loops: CDR1 LGHNT, CDR2 FRNRAP. This CDR3 reads CASGLGGHSTDTQYF. The CDR3 bases are TGTGCTAGTGGTTTGGGCGGACATAGCACAGATACGCAGTATTTT.

The chain recombines TRBV20-1 with TRBJ1-2; 8 bases are a match to TRBD1. CDR1 is DFQATT, CDR2 SNEGSKA, per germline (reference sequence). This CDR3 contains 18 residues. V was clipped by 5 bases and J by 2 bases; unmatched bases: 19. CDR3 nucleotides: TGCAGTGCTCGATACATTCGGGCCAACAGGGGGGTCAACTATGGCTACACCTTC. Translating it yields CSARYIRANRGVNYGYTF.

This chain joins TRBV20-1 and TRBJ1-2, with 11 bases fitting TRBD1. The CDR3 is 18 amino acids. From germline, CDR1 is DFQATT and CDR2 SNEGSKA (reference sequence). Trimming cost V 0 bases and J 4 bases; bases outside gene matches: 13. The CDR3 sequence: CSARDKRTGGPLPYGYTF. The CDR3 DNA reads as TGCAGTGCTAGAGATAAACGGACAGGGGGCCCTCTCCCCTATGGCTACACCTTC.

The chain recombines TRBV2 with TRBJ1-5; no clear D. Looked up from germline, CDR1 is SNHLY and CDR2 is FYNNEI. The CDR3 has 13 residues. V lost 4 bases and J 6 bases, leaving 10 bases between the germline ends. CDR3 bases: TGTGCCAGCAGTGTACTATTACCTCAGCCCCAGCATTTT. Translated, it gives CASSVLLPQPQHF.

In its sample, this clonotype was seen a few times. The rearrangement links TRBV29-1 to TRBJ2-7; tentative D call: TRBD1 (6 bases). The CDR3 sequence is 14 residues long. V dropped 6 bases and J dropped 0 bases, with 15 bases sitting between them. The germline V gene encodes CDR1 SQVTM and CDR2 ANQGSEA. The DNA for the CDR3 is TGCAGCGTCGCCAGGGGACGAAGCTCCTACGAGCAGTACTTC. This translates into CSVARGRSSYEQYF.

This chain connects TRBV4-2 to TRBJ1-5, with 8 positions matching TRBD1. CDR1 and CDR2 from the germline V gene are LGHNA and YNFKEQ. The J segment lost 6 bases and the V segment lost 0 bases, leaving 7 bases of the junction unmatched. CDR3 length: 16 residues. CDR3 residues: CASSQDQQGAVQPQHF. DNA for the CDR3: TGTGCCAGCAGCCAAGATCAGCAGGGGGCTGTTCAGCCCCAGCATTTT.

The chain links TRBV21-1 to TRBJ1-1; the listed D gene, TRBD1, was not tested against the DNA. TRBV21-1 is labeled a pseudogene. The CDR3 runs 12 residues. The CDR3 spells CASSMDSPEAFF. In DNA, the CDR3 is TGTGCCAGCAGCATGGACAGTCCTGAAGCTTTCTTT.

As to this clonotype: A much larger clone differs by one base, so this may be a read error. The J gene is TRBJ1-2, the V gene TRBV6-5; D unclear. Germline loops: CDR1 MNHEY, CDR2 SVGAGI. This CDR3 is 10 amino acids long. CDR3 protein: CASAIVGFTF. DNA for the CDR3: TGTGCCAGTGCGATCGTCGGCTTCACCTTC.